Listed here is a single TCR beta chain. Antigen: not known. Only in-frame clones appear in the TCRdb table, and some are missing; sequencing was by immunoSEQ multiplex PCR. The table records some 120,000 clones, approximately 85% of them present only once. The data originate from a study of T cell responses to AZD1222 COVID-19 vaccine. Overall study context: Combined were second doses at about 4 or about 12 weeks.

The CDR3 has 15 residues. Germline V gene lookup returns CDR1 SGHTA and CDR2 FQGNSA. V was clipped by 1 base and J by 2 bases, with 11 bases between them. Study-wide findings and caveats: Baseline seropositives among AZD1222 recipients totaled only 5 or 6. Nearly half of unique spike-specific TCRs reportedly avoided B.1.351 and B.1.1.7 mutated regions.

The genes are TRBV7-2 and TRBJ1-1; D gene unclear. The material sequenced was peripheral blood, taken on day 0 of AZD1222 vaccination. The TCR sequence derives from an adult in good health. This chain's CDR3 is CASSLGGWGNTEAFF. The CDR3 nucleotides read TGTGCCAGCAGCTTAGGGGGTTGGGGAAACACTGAAGCTTTCTTT. Using reference TRBV7-2 and TRBJ1-1 for the parts outside the CDR3, the full variable domain is GAGVSQSPSNKVTEKGKDVELRCDPISGHTALYWYRQSLGQGLEFLIYFQGNSAPDKSGLPSDRFSAERTGGSVSTLTIQRTQQEDSAVYLCASSLGGWGNTEAFFGQGTRLTVV.